Following are 21 T cell receptor beta chains from one sample sequenced in a study of blood T cell repertoires in COVID-19. Method: immunoSEQ multiplex PCR; TCRdb's copy keeps in-frame clones and lacks some. The sample has tens of thousands of clones, 90% seen once; the top ten hold 2.5% to 3.5%. Sequenced input: peripheral blood. All receptors derive from a human donor in a cohort sampled during active COVID-19.

The chain recombines TRBV5-1 with TRBJ2-5, with 9 positions matching TRBD2. The length of the CDR3 is 19 residues. The germline V gene has CDR1 SGHRS and CDR2 YFSETQ. With V trimmed by 0 bases and J by 5 bases, 17 bases remained unmatched. CDR3 protein: CASSLAAAGGPFFFETQYF. CDR3 coding DNA: TGCGCCAGCAGCTTGGCGGCGGCGGGAGGGCCATTCTTCTTCGAGACCCAGTACTTC.

J is TRBJ2-2 and V is TRBV27, with 9 bases aligning to TRBD2. With 5 bases clipped from V and 4 bases from J, the junction kept 8 bases outside the gene matches. Germline lookup yields CDR1 MNHEY and CDR2 SMNVEV (reference sequence). The CDR3 sequence is 16 residues long. DNA for the CDR3: TGTGCCAGCAGTAGTAGGCTAGCGGGAACCACCGGGGAGCTGTTTTTT. This codes for CASSSRLAGTTGELFF.

This chain links TRBV24-1 with TRBJ2-2, with D possibly TRBD2 on 5 matching bases. Germline V gene data show CDR1 as KGHDR and CDR2 as SFDVKD. The germline V and J ends were trimmed by 4 bases and 6 bases, with 11 bases remaining between them. There are 14 residues in the CDR3. CDR3 DNA: TGTGCCACCAGTGAACAACTAGAGTCCGGGGAGCTGTTTTTT. The encoded protein is CATSEQLESGELFF.

The chain couples TRBV10-3 to TRBJ1-5; 10 bases map to TRBD1. The CDR3 consists of 12 residues. V was pared by 9 bases and J by 7 bases, with 3 bases of the junction left unmatched. CDR1 is ENHRY and CDR2 is SYGVKD in the germline V gene. CDR3 region: CAIGQGEQPQHF. As DNA, the CDR3 is TGTGCCATTGGACAGGGGGAACAGCCCCAGCATTTT.

The rearrangement links TRBV19 to TRBJ2-3; D not certain. CDR1 LNHDA and CDR2 SQIVND come from the germline V gene (reference sequence). The length of the CDR3 is 15 residues. Between the trimmed V and J ends, which lost 1 base and 0 bases, there was a span of 8 bases. The DNA for the CDR3 is TGTGCCAGTAGTATAGTGCTAACTAGCACAGATACGCAGTATTTT. The encoded protein is CASSIVLTSTDTQYF.

This chain joins TRBV18 and TRBJ2-1; a possible D gene is TRBD1 (5 bases). V dropped 3 bases and J dropped 0 bases, with 9 bases sitting between them. The CDR3 sequence is 15 residues long. CDR1 KGHSH and CDR2 LQKENI come from the germline V gene. In nucleotides, the CDR3 is TGTGCCAGCTCACCGCGACAGAGCTCCTACAATGAGCAGTTCTTC. Translation: CASSPRQSSYNEQFF.

The chain carries TRBV19 and TRBJ2-7; D possibly corresponds to TRBD1 (5 bases). Germline lookup yields CDR1 LNHDA and CDR2 SQIVND (reference sequence). The CDR3 covers 15 residues. V was clipped by 3 bases and J by 3 bases, with 15 bases between them. The CDR3 nucleotides are TGTGCCAGTAGTATCTTACCAGGGAAGGGCTACGAGCAGTACTTC. Its translation is CASSILPGKGYEQYF.

The V gene is TRBV7-9, the J gene TRBJ2-1; tentatively, D is TRBD1 (5 bases). Germline assignment: CDR1 SEHNR and CDR2 FQNEAQ (reference sequence). The ends were cut back, 5 bases at V and 2 bases at J, with 19 bases in the middle. The CDR3 covers 17 residues. This chain's CDR3 is CASSPSPGSGPYNEQFF. The CDR3 DNA sequence: TGTGCCAGCAGCCCCTCTCCAGGGTCGGGTCCCTACAATGAGCAGTTCTTC.

The chain has TRBV5-1 and TRBJ2-7; D unresolved. CDR3 length: 14 residues. CDR1 SGHRS and CDR2 YFSETQ come from the germline V gene. V lost 4 bases and J lost 5, with 16 bases in between. The CDR3 DNA reads TGCGCCAGCAGCAAAAACCCCGCAGGCAACGAGCAGTACTTC. Translation: CASSKNPAGNEQYF.

V and J are TRBV18 and TRBJ1-3; D call uncertain. V shed 0 bases and J shed 0 bases, with 6 bases lying between them. Germline loops: CDR1 KGHSH, CDR2 LQKENI. The CDR3 is 15 residues long. The chain's CDR3 is CASSPPTTSGNTIYF. The CDR3, as DNA: TGTGCCAGCTCACCACCGACAACCTCTGGAAACACCATATATTTT. Full variable domain (outside the CDR3, taken from reference TRBV18 and TRBJ1-3): NAGVMQNPRHLVRRRGQEARLRCSPMKGHSHVYWYRQLPEEGLKFMVYLQKENIIDESGMPKERFSAEFPKEGPSILRIQQVVRGDSAAYFCASSPPTTSGNTIYFGEGSWLTVV.

The J gene is TRBJ2-5, the V gene TRBV30; TRBD2 aligns across 7 bases. The germline CDR1 and CDR2 sequences are GTSNPN and SVGIG (reference sequence). This CDR3 contains 15 residues. The ends lost 5 bases at V and 2 bases at J; junction bases unmatched: 11. Here the CDR3 reads CAWERDSKSQETQYF. As DNA, the CDR3 is TGTGCCTGGGAGCGGGACTCTAAGTCGCAAGAGACCCAGTACTTC. Drawing the rest from reference TRBV30 and TRBJ2-5, the complete variable domain is SQTIHQWPATLVQPVGSPLSLECTVEGTSNPNLYWYRQAAGRGLQLLFYSVGIGQISSEVPQNLSASRPQDRQFILSSKKLLLSDSGFYLCAWERDSKSQETQYFGPGTRLLVL.

J is TRBJ2-3 and V is TRBV11-2; 8 bases match TRBD1. Germline lookup yields CDR1 SGHAT and CDR2 FQNNGV. The CDR3 has 15 amino acids. V was pared by 3 bases and J by 2 bases, with 4 bases of the junction left unmatched. DNA for the CDR3: TGTGCCAGCAGCTTCGACAGGGGATCCACAGATACGCAGTATTTT. This gives the protein CASSFDRGSTDTQYF.

The chain recombines TRBV5-1 with TRBJ2-3; D possibly corresponds to TRBD1 (6 bases). Germline V CDR1 and CDR2: SGHRS, YFSETQ. Deletions cut 3 bases from V and 0 bases from J, with 14 bases between. The CDR3 is 16 amino acids. CDR3 nucleotide sequence: TGCGCCAGCAGCTCCGGTGGACAGACTAGCACAGATACGCAGTATTTT. As protein: CASSSGGQTSTDTQYF.

The chain links TRBV6-1 to TRBJ1-2; weak D call: TRBD1 (6 bases). Germline values: CDR1 MNHNS, CDR2 SASEGT. The CDR3 spans 15 residues. With 1 base removed from V and 2 bases from J, the gap between germline ends came to 11 bases. The CDR3 region has the DNA TGTGCCAGCAGTGAAGAATTTGGACAGAACTATGGCTACACCTTC. Protein: CASSEEFGQNYGYTF.

The V gene is TRBV29-1, the J gene TRBJ2-7; 8 bases are a match to TRBD1. CDR1 and CDR2 from the germline V gene are SQVTM and ANQGSEA. V lost 7 bases, J lost 5 bases, and 7 bases stayed unmatched. The CDR3 has 12 amino acids. CDR3 sequence: CSAADRGHEQYF. The CDR3 region has the DNA TGCAGCGCTGCCGACAGGGGCCACGAGCAGTACTTC.

The chain couples TRBV24-1 to TRBJ1-2; weak D call: TRBD1 (6 bases). V was trimmed by 4 bases and J by 6 bases, leaving 11 bases between them. The V gene's germline CDR1 is KGHDR and CDR2 SFDVKD. The CDR3 length is 13 residues. CDR3 nucleotides: TGTGCCACCAGTGACCTGACAGGCAATGGCTACACCTTC. It translates to CATSDLTGNGYTF.

The chain links TRBV11-2 to TRBJ2-1, with 7 positions matching TRBD1. CDR3 size: 16 residues. The V gene end was trimmed by 7 bases and the J gene end by 0 bases; junction bases not matched to a gene: 9. From germline, CDR1 is SGHAT and CDR2 FQNNGV. The DNA of the CDR3 is TGTGCCAGCACCGGAGCCAGGGGGAGCTCCTACAATGAGCAGTTCTTC. Translating it yields CASTGARGSSYNEQFF.

The chain carries TRBV6-6 and TRBJ2-7, with D maybe TRBD2 (6 bases). This CDR3 comprises 13 residues. The V gene lost 6 bases and the J gene lost 3 bases, with 12 bases spanning the gap. Per the germline V gene, CDR1 is MNHNY and CDR2 is SVGAGI (reference sequence). The CDR3 DNA follows: TGTGCCAGCAGACCGGGACTGAACTACGAGCAGTACTTC. This gives the protein CASRPGLNYEQYF.

Details on this clone: The CDR3 carries no conserved terminal phenylalanine or tryptophan, so it likely arises from a read error. Because the CDR3's place on the DNA is in doubt, the DNA is left out and the CDR3 is given as listed by TCRdb. The genes are TRBV2 and TRBJ2-3; whether TRBD2, the table's D call, matches the DNA was not checked. Germline CDR1 reads SNHLY; CDR2 reads FYNNEI. Inclusive of both ends, the CDR3 amounts to 11 amino acids. CDR3 region: CASSADLVLVL.

The chain joins TRBV5-1 to TRBJ2-2; tentative D call: TRBD1 (5 bases). This CDR3 has 14 residues. Per germline, CDR1 SGHRS and CDR2 YFSETQ. V was trimmed by 1 base and J by 4 bases, leaving 8 bases between them. CDR3 nucleotide sequence: TGCGCCAGCAGCTTGTGGACAACCACCGGGGAGCTGTTTTTT. Encoded protein: CASSLWTTTGELFF.

V is TRBV28 and J is TRBJ2-3; TRBD1 aligns across 9 bases. The V gene's germline CDR1 is MDHEN and CDR2 SYDVKM. J was trimmed by 6 bases and V by 6 bases; bases with no gene match: 7. This CDR3 contains 14 residues. The chain's CDR3 is CASRGGQGIDTQYF. The CDR3 nucleotides read TGTGCCAGCAGAGGGGGACAGGGAATTGATACGCAGTATTTT.